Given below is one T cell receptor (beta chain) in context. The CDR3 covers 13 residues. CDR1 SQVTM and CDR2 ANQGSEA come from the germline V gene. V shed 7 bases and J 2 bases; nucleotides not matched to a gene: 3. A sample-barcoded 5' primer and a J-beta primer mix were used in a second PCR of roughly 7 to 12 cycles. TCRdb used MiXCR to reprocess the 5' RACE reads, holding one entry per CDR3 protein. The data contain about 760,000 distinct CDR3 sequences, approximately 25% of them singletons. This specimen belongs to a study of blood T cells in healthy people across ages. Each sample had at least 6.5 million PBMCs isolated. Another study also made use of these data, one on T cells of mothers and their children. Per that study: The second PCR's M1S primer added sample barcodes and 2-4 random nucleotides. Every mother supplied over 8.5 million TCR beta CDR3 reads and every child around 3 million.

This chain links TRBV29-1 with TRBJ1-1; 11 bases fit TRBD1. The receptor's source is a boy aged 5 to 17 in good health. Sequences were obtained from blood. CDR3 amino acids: CSGRTGGNTEAFF. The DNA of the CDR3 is TGCAGCGGACGGACAGGGGGCAACACTGAAGCTTTCTTT.